This T cell receptor (beta chain) was retrieved from a study of blood T cell repertoires in COVID-19. Sequencing used immunoSEQ multiplex PCR; TCRdb keeps in-frame clones, though not all of them. The sample carries 250,000 to 350,000 clones, 80% to 85% recorded once. From germline, CDR1 is SGHRS and CDR2 YFSETQ. Trimming took 1 base from V and 1 from J; bases not matched to a gene: 5. The CDR3 consists of 15 residues. The sequence was obtained from a person aged 65 to 85 with COVID-19, enrolled during active disease. V usage is TRBV5-1 and J usage is TRBJ2-7, with 7 bases that match TRBD1. Input material: peripheral blood. CDR3 sequence: CASSLSTGISYEQYF. For the CDR3, the DNA is TGCGCCAGCAGCTTGTCGACAGGGATATCCTACGAGCAGTACTTC.